This T cell receptor (beta chain) was sequenced during a study of cytomegalovirus exposure and HLA in healthy donors. The PCR ran on 60 Vbeta and 13 Jbeta primers. Here immunoSEQ multiplex PCR was the method, and the copy in TCRdb shows in-frame clones only, minus some. The table shows over 150,000 clones, with 75% occurring only once. Regarding the study as a whole: TCR beta V- and J-gene trimming was later associated with a missense DCLRE1C variant.

The CDR3 sequence is 14 residues long. J lost 8 bases, V lost 4 bases, and 8 bases had no gene match. From germline, CDR1 is SGHTA and CDR2 FQGNSA. In the case of this clone: What it recognizes is unknown.

This TCR derives from a male donor in good health and CMV-seronegative. The V and J genes are TRBV7-2 and TRBJ2-3; TRBD1 agrees at 8 bases. The specimen sequenced was PBMCs. The CDR3 reads CASSSWTGLSTQYF. The CDR3 DNA follows: TGTGCCAGCAGCTCCTGGACAGGGTTAAGTACGCAGTATTTT.